This T cell receptor (beta chain) came from a study of vaccination effects on CD4 cells after COVID-19. Study in general: Antigen-specific CD4+ T cells were expanded (with viral peptide pools) by the ViraFEST assay ahead of sequencing.

Upon completion of under eleven days in culture, CD4+ T cells were isolated. Vaccinated participants had no history of SARS-CoV-2 infection and tested negative for nucleocapsid antibodies. On days 3 and 7, fresh IL-2 medium replaced half the medium. Some clones are missing from TCRdb's copy, which holds only in-frame ones; the method was immunoSEQ multiplex PCR. Found here are about 30,000 clones, roughly two thirds of them singletons; the top ten hold approximately 10%. This CDR3 has 19 residues. J lost 10 bases, V lost 4 bases, and 21 bases had no gene match. Germline V gives CDR1 LGHDT, CDR2 YNNKEL (reference sequence). Note on this clone: The antigen is not known.

Source: CD4+ T cells from PBMCs cultured without peptide, taken before COVID-19 vaccination. The origin of this receptor is a human donor who received a COVID-19 vaccine. The V call is TRBV3-1 (or the pseudogene TRBV3-2), the J call TRBJ2-1; 11 bases are shared with TRBD2. The CDR3 DNA reads as TGTGCCAGCAGCCGGAGGCCTCCGGTACTAGCGGGAGCTTTGGGAGAGCAGTTCTTC. Protein sequence: CASSRRPPVLAGALGEQFF.